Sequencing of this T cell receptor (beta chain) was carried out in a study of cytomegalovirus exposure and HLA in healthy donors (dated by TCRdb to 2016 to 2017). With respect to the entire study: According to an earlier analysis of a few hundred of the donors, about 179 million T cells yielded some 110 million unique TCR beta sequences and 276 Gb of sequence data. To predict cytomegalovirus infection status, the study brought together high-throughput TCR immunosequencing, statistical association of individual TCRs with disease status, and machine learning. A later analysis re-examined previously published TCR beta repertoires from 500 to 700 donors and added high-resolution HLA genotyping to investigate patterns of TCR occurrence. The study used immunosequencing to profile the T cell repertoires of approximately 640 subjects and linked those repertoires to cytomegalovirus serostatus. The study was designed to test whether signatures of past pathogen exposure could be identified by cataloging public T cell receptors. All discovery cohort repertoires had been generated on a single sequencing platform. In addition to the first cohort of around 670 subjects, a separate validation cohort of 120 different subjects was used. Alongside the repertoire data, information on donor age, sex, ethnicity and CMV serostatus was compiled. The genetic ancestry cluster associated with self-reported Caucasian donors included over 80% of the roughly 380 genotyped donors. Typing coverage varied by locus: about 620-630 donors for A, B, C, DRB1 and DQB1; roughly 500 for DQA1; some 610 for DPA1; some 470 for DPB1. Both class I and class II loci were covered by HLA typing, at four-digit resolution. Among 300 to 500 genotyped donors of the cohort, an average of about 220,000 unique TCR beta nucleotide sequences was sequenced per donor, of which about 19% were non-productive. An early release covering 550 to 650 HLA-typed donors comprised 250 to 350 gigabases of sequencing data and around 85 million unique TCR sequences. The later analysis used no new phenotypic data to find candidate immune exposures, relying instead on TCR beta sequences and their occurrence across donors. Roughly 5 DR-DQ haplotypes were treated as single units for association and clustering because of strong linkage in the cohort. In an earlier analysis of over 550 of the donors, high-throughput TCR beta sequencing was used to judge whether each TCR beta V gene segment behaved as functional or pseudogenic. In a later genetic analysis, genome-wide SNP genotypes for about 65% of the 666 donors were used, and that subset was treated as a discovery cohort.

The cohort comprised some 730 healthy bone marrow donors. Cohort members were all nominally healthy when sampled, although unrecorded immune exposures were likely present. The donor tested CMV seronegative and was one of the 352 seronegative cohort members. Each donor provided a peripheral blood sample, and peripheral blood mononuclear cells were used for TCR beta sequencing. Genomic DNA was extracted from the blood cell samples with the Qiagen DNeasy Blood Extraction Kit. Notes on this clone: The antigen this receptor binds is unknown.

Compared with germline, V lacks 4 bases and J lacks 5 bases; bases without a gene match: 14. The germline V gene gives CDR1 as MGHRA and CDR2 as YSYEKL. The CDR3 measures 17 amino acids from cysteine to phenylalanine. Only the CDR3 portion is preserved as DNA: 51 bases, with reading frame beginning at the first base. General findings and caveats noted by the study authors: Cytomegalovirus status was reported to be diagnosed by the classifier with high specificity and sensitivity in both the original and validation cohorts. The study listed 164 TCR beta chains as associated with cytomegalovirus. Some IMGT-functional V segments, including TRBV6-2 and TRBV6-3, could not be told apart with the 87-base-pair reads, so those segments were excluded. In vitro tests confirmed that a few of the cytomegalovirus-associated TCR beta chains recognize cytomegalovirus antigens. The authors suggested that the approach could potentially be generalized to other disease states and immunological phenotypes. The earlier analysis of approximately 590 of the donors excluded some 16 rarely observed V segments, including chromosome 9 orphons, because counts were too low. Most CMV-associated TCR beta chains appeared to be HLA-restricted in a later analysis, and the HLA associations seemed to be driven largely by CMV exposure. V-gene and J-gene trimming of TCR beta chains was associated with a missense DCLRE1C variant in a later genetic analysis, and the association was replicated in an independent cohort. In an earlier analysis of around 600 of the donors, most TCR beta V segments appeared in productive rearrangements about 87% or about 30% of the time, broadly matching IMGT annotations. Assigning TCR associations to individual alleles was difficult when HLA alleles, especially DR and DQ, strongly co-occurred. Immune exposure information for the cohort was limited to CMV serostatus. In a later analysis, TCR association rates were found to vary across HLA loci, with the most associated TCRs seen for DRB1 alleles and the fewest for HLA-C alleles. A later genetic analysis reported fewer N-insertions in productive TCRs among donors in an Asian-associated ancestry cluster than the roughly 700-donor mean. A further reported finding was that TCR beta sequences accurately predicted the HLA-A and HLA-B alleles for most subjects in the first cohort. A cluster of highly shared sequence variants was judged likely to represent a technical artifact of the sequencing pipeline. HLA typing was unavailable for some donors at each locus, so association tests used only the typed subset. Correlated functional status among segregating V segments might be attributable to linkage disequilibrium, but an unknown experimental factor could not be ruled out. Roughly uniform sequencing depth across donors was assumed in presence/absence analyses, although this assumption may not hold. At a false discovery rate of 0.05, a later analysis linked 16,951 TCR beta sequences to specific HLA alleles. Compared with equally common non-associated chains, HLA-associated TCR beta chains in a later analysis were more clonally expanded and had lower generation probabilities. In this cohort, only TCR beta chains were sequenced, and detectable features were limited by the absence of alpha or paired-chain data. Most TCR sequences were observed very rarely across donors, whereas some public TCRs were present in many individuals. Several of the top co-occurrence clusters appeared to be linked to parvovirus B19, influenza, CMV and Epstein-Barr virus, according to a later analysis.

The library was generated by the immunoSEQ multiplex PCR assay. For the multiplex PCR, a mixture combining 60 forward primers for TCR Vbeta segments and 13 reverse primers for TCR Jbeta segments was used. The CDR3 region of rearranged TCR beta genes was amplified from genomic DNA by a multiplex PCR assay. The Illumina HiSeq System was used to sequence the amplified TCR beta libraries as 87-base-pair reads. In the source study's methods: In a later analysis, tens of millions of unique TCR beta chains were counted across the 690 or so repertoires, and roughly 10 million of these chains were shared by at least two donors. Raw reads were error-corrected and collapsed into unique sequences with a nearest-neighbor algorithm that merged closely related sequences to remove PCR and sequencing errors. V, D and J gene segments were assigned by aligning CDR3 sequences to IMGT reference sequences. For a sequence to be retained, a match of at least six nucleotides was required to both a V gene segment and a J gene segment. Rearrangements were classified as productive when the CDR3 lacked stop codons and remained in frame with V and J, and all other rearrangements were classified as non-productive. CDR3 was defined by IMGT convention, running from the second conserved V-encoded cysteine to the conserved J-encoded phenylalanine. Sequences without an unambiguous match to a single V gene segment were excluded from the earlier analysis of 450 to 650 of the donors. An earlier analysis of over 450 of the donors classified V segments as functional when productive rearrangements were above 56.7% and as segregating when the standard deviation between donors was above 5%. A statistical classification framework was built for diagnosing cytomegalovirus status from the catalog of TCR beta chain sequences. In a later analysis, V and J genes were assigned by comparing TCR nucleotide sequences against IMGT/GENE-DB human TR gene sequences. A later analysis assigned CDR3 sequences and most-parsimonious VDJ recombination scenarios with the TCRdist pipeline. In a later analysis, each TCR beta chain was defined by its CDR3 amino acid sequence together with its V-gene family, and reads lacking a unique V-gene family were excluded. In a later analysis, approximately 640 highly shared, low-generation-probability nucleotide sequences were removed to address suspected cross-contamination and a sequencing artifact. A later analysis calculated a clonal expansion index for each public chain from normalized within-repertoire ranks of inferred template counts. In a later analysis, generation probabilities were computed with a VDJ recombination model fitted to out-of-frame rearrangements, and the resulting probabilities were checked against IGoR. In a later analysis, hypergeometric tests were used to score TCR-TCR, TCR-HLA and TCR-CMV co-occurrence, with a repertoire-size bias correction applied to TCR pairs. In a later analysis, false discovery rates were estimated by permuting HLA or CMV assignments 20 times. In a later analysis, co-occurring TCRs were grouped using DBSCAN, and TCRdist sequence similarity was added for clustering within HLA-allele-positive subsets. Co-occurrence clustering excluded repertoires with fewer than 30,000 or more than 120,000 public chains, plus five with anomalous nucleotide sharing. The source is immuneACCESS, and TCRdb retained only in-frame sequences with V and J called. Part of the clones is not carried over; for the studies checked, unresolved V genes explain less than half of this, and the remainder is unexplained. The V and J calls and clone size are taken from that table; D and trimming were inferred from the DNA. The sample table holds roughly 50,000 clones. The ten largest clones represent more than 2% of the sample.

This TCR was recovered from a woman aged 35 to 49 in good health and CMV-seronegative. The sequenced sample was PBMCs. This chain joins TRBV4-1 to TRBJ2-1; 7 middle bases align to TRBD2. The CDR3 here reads CASSLNRPGRVDNEQFF. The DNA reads TGCGCCAGCAGCCTAAACCGTCCAGGGAGGGTTGACAATGAGCAGTTCTTC.